A single sample gave rise to the 6 T cell receptor beta chains below, sequenced in a study of control samples from healthy donors and cancer patients. The table came from immunoSEQ multiplex PCR; TCRdb's copy has only in-frame clones and leaves some out. The sample comprises approximately 180,000 clones, 94% of which are singletons, and about 1.4% rests with the top ten. Sequencing input: blood. These receptors originate from a young woman in good health.

The rearrangement joins TRBV9 to TRBJ2-1; no reliable D call. Germline lookup yields CDR1 SGDLS and CDR2 YYNGEE. The CDR3 has 11 amino acids. V lost 7 bases to trimming and J lost 2 bases, with 4 bases between them. CDR3 sequence: CASGAYNEQFF. Here the CDR3 DNA reads TGTGCCAGCGGCGCCTACAATGAGCAGTTCTTC.

This clone was recorded once. J is TRBJ1-5 and V is TRBV7-9, with a tentative D call TRBD1 (6 bases). V was trimmed by 1 base and J by 4 bases, leaving 17 bases between them. Per the germline V gene, CDR1 is SEHNR and CDR2 is FQNEAQ (reference sequence). CDR3 length equals 17 residues. CDR3 loop: CASSLGPPGVGNQPQHF. The CDR3 coding sequence is TGTGCCAGCAGCTTAGGTCCTCCAGGGGTGGGGAATCAGCCCCAGCATTTT.

The chain links TRBV13 to TRBJ2-7, with D possibly being TRBD2 (5 bases). Germline V gene sequence: CDR1 PRHDT, CDR2 FYEKMQ (reference sequence). This CDR3 is built from 15 residues. The ends were cut back, 3 bases at V and 2 bases at J, with 14 bases in the middle. The CDR3 here is CASSFQDSGTYEQYF. The CDR3 DNA reads as TGTGCCAGCAGCTTCCAGGATTCGGGGACCTACGAGCAGTACTTC.

The CDR3 is CASSRGRMHVAKNIQYF. In DNA form, the CDR3 reads TGTGCCAGTAGTAGGGGACGTATGCACGTAGCCAAAAACATTCAGTACTTC. The gene calls are TRBV19 and TRBJ2-4; D tentatively fits TRBD1 or TRBD2 (5 bases each). V was pared by 4 bases and J by 0 bases, with 16 bases between. This CDR3 has 17 residues. The germline gives CDR1 LNHDA, CDR2 SQIVND (reference sequence).

The V and J genes are TRBV28 and TRBJ1-2, with D perhaps matching TRBD1 (6 bases). CDR1 is MDHEN and CDR2 is SYDVKM in the germline V gene. Deletions cut 3 bases from V and 7 bases from J, with 21 bases between. CDR3 size: 16 residues. CDR3 loop: CASSFPAPVGTSGYTF. CDR3 coding DNA: TGTGCCAGCAGTTTCCCCGCTCCGGTAGGGACATCTGGCTACACCTTC.

DNA of the CDR3: TGTGCCTGGTCGAGTCGCCCAGGGGGGACGAACACTGAAGCTTTCTTT. This sequence encodes CAWSSRPGGTNTEAFF. The rearrangement joins TRBV30 to TRBJ1-1; TRBD1 agrees at 7 bases. The CDR3 is made up of 16 amino acids. V trimming: 5 bases; J trimming: 1 base; junction bases outside the gene matches: 13. Germline assignment: CDR1 GTSNPN and CDR2 SVGIG (reference sequence).